This TCR beta chain was sequenced for a study of blood T cell repertoires in COVID-19. The overall study: Samples came from the United States, Italy and Spain, spanning acute and convalescent COVID-19. PBMCs, B-cell-depleted T cells, or T cells were the source of the cDNA or gDNA that made up the material.

Seattle-derived patients entered the study during active infection and were followed longitudinally. J gave up 3 bases and V 1 base, and 6 bases lay outside the gene matches. The germline CDR1 and CDR2 sequences are SGHTA and FQGTGA. There are 16 residues in the CDR3. Authors' processing steps: Amplification of reference gene primers provided the estimated nucleated cell counts. The assay was immunoSEQ multiplex PCR, and TCRdb's table has in-frame clones only and misses some. Clonal size and the V and J genes are those of that table, whereas D and trimming came from the DNA. The repertoire holds 150,000 to 250,000 clones, roughly 94% seen once, with 0.6% to 0.9% in the top ten. This clone was observed a few times.

V usage is TRBV7-3 and J usage is TRBJ2-1; 7 bases agree with TRBD2. The source is a man younger than 45 with COVID-19, enrolled during active disease. The sequenced material came from peripheral blood. Here the CDR3 DNA reads TGTGCCAGCAGCTTAATCATCCGCGGGGGCTACAATGAGCAGTTCTTC. Residues: CASSLIIRGGYNEQFF.